The T cell receptor (beta chain) under discussion was sequenced for a study of cytomegalovirus exposure and HLA in healthy donors. About this clone: Its antigen is as yet unknown. In the same sample, other DNA sequences code for this CDR3.

It was with 60 Vbeta and 13 Jbeta primers that the PCR ran. The assay was immunoSEQ multiplex PCR, and TCRdb's table has in-frame clones only and misses some. Among 160,000 or so clones listed, 65% to 80% were seen once. Findings and limits, study-wide: Reports showed the classifier diagnosing cytomegalovirus status with high specificity and sensitivity. Information on immune exposure was restricted to one variable (CMV serostatus). The authors listed 180 or so TCR beta chains as cytomegalovirus-associated.

The donors were healthy bone marrow donors. Sequenced sample: PBMCs. The TCR originated in a woman in her thirties or forties in good health and CMV-seronegative.

CDR3 coding DNA: TGTGCCACCTTAGGGGAGGCGGGAAAGCCCTACGAGCAGTACTTC. It is translated as CATLGEAGKPYEQYF. This chain joins TRBV27 and TRBJ2-7, with D perhaps TRBD2 (6 bases). Germline V CDR1 and CDR2: MNHEY, SMNVEV (reference sequence). Trimming removed 10 bases from V and 2 bases from J, with 21 bases in between. The CDR3 has 15 residues.